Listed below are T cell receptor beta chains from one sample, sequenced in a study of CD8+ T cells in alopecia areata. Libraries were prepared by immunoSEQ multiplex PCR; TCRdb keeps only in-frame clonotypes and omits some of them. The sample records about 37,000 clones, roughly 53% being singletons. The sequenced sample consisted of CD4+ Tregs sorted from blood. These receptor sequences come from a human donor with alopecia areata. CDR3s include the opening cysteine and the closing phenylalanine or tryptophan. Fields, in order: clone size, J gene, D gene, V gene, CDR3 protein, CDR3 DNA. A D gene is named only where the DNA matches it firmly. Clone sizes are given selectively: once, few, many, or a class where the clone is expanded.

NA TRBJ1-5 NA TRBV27 CASSSTPIGPQHF TGTGCCAGCAGCTCAACCCCAATCGGGCCCCAGCATTTT
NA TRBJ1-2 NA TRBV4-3 CASSQDTWGYTF TGCGCCAGCAGCCAAGATACCTGGGGCTACACCTTC
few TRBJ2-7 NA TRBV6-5 CASSQPPAHEQYF TGTGCCAGCAGTCAACCACCCGCGCACGAGCAGTACTTC
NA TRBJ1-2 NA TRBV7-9 CASSLRRFYGYTF TGTGCCAGCAGCTTACGACGGTTCTATGGCTACACCTTC
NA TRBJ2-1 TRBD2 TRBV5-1 CASSVGNRLAGPDEQFF TGCGCCAGCAGCGTGGGAAACAGGCTAGCGGGACCGGATGAGCAGTTCTTC
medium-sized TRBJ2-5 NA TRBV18 CASSPISQETQYF TGTGCCAGCTCACCAATTTCCCAAGAGACCCAGTACTTC
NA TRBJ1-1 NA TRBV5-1 CASSLGRANTEAFF TGCGCCAGCAGCTTGGGCAGGGCGAACACTGAAGCTTTCTTT
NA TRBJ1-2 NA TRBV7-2 CASSLGGNYGYTF TGTGCCAGCAGCTTAGGTGGGAACTATGGCTACACCTTC
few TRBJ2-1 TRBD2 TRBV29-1 CSPMGLAGTYSYNEQFF TGCAGCCCGATGGGGCTAGCGGGAACATACTCCTACAATGAGCAGTTCTTC
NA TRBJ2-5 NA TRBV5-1 CASSLGGQRETQYF TGCGCCAGCAGCTTGGGGGGTCAGCGGGAGACCCAGTACTTC
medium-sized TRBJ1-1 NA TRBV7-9 CASSSTVRREAFF TGTGCCAGCAGCTCAACGGTTAGGCGCGAAGCTTTCTTT
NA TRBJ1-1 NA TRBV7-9 CASSSWRGDTEAFF TGTGCCAGCAGCTCCTGGAGGGGGGACACTGAAGCTTTCTTT
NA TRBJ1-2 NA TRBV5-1 CASSGDISGYTF TGCGCCAGCAGCGGGGACATATCCGGCTACACCTTC
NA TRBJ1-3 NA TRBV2 CASKQGGSGNTIYF TGTGCCAGCAAACAGGGAGGCTCTGGAAACACCATATATTTT
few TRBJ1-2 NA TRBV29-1 CSVVVYAASYGYTF TGCAGCGTTGTCGTTTACGCTGCTAGCTATGGCTACACCTTC
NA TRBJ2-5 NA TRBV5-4 CASSLARETQYF TGTGCCAGCAGCTTGGCCAGGGAGACCCAGTACTTC
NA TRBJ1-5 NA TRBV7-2 CASSFTPVGQPQHF TGTGCCAGCAGTTTTACCCCGGTTGGGCAGCCCCAGCATTTT
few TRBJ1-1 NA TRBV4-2 CASSQVGRLMNTEAFF TGTGCCAGCAGCCAAGTCGGACGCCTCATGAACACTGAAGCTTTCTTT
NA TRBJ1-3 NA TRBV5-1 CASSSLGNTIYF TGCGCCAGCAGCAGCCTTGGAAACACCATATATTTT
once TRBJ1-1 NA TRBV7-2 CASSLTGRGTEAFF TGTGCCAGCAGCCTCACGGGGAGGGGTACTGAAGCTTTCTTT
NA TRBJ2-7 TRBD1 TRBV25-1 CASGPGQGGEQYF TGTGCCAGCGGACCGGGACAGGGGGGCGAGCAGTACTTC
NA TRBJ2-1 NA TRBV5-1 CASNRDDSSYNEQFF TGCGCCAGCAACCGGGACGATAGCTCCTACAATGAGCAGTTCTTC
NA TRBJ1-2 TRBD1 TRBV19 CASTLGQGGYGYTF TGTGCCAGTACCTTGGGACAGGGGGGCTATGGCTACACCTTC
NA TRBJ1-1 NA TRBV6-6 CASSYSRPGTTEAFF TGTGCCAGCAGTTACTCGAGGCCGGGGACCACTGAAGCTTTCTTT
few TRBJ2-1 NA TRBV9 CASSVGTGAVYNEQFF TGTGCCAGCAGCGTAGGGACCGGCGCCGTCTACAATGAGCAGTTCTTC
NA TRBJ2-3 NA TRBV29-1 CSVEDKGVGDTQYF TGCAGCGTTGAAGACAAGGGTGTTGGAGATACGCAGTATTTT
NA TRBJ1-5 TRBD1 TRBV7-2 CASSPGQVSNQPQHF TGTGCCAGCAGCCCAGGACAGGTGAGCAATCAGCCCCAGCATTTT
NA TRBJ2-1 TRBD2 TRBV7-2 CASSFRSAGGVDEQFF TGTGCCAGCAGCTTTAGGAGTGCGGGAGGGGTCGATGAGCAGTTCTTC
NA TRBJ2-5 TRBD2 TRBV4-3 CASSQPPVGLAGSRGETQYF TGCGCCAGCAGCCAACCCCCGGTAGGGCTAGCGGGCTCTCGGGGGGAGACCCAGTACTTC
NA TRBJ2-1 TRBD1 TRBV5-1 CASSLVGDSYNEQFF TGCGCCAGCAGCTTGGTTGGGGACAGCTACAATGAGCAGTTCTTC
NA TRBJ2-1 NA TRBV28 CASRSSQGGEQFF TGTGCCAGCAGATCCTCGCAGGGGGGTGAGCAGTTCTTC
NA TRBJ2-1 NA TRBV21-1 CAGLQYRDRGNNEQFF TGTGCCGGACTCCAATACCGGGACAGGGGAAACAATGAGCAGTTCTTC
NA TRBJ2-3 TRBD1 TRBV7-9 CASSLIGRGTDTQYF TGTGCCAGCAGCTTAATAGGCAGGGGGACAGATACGCAGTATTTT
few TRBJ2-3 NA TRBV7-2 CASSLLGGANTQYF TGTGCCAGCAGCCTACTGGGGGGGGCCAATACGCAGTATTTT
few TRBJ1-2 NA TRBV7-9 CASSSRTDLYYGYTF TGTGCCAGCAGCTCTCGGACAGACCTGTACTATGGCTACACCTTC
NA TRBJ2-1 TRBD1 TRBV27 CASSGTGIHEQFF TGTGCCAGCAGTGGGACAGGGATCCATGAGCAGTTCTTC
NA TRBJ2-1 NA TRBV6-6 CASSWPRDNEQFF TGTGCCAGCAGTTGGCCCCGGGACAATGAGCAGTTCTTC
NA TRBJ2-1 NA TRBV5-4 CASSLSWTTAEQFF TGTGCCAGCAGCCTGTCATGGACTACGGCGGAGCAGTTCTTC
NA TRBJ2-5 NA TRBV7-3 CASSPSSVETQYF TGTGCCAGCAGCCCGAGTTCGGTGGAGACCCAGTACTTC
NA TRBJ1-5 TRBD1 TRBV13 CASSQGGPYQPQHF TGTGCCAGCAGCCAGGGGGGCCCTTATCAGCCCCAGCATTTT
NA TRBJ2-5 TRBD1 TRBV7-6 CASSLAGQGSGTQYF TGTGCCAGCAGCTTAGCGGGACAGGGAAGCGGGACCCAGTACTTC
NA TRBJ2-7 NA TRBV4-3 CASSRQLGTGSYEQYF TGCGCCAGCAGCCGACAGCTCGGGACTGGCTCCTACGAGCAGTACTTC
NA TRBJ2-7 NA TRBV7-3 CASSLSGTSYEQYF TGTGCCAGCAGCTTATCTGGGACTTCCTACGAGCAGTACTTC
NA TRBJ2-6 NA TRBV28 CASSFGGYGANVLTF TGTGCCAGCAGTTTTGGAGGCTACGGGGCCAACGTCCTGACTTTC
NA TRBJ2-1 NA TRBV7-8 CASSLGAARVEQFF TGTGCCAGCAGCTTAGGGGCAGCCAGGGTCGAGCAGTTCTTC
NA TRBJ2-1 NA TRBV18 CASSPTGNNEQFF TGTGCCAGCTCCCCTACAGGGAACAATGAGCAGTTCTTC
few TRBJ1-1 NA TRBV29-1 CSVEDQVNTEAFF TGCAGCGTTGAAGATCAAGTGAACACTGAAGCTTTCTTT
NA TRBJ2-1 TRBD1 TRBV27 CASSFRGGFKNEQFF TGTGCCAGCAGTTTTCGAGGGGGCTTTAAGAATGAGCAGTTCTTC